These 31 T cell receptor beta chains were sequenced from one sample in a study of breast tumors, draining lymph nodes, adjacent tissues. MiXCR was run by TCRdb on the multiplex PCR reads, yielding one entry per CDR3 protein. The table lists 250,000 or so distinct CDR3 sequences, 30% of them singletons. Axillary draining lymph nodes of breast cancer patients supplied the node samples. Specimen: axillary lymph node tissue. Receptors were obtained from a female donor with breast cancer. Some clones in this sample may be carry-over from other donors' samples.

Comments on this clonotype: A read error is possible here, since a much larger clone lies one base away. The chain recombines TRBV9 with TRBJ2-7; D perhaps matches TRBD1 (6 bases). CDR1 is SGDLS, CDR2 YYNGEE, per germline. The CDR3 has 14 amino acids. CDR3 bases: TGTGCCAGCAGCGCCCAGGGGACCTCAAACGAGCAGTCCTTC. Translation: CASSAQGTSNEQSF.

This clonotype came up many times. The J gene is TRBJ1-2, the V gene TRBV6-5; D call uncertain. V lost 6 bases and J 7 bases, leaving 12 bases between the germline ends. CDR3 length: 12 residues. Germline CDR1 and CDR2: MNHEY and SVGAGI. The CDR3 coding sequence is TGTGCCAGCAGAGCCCGCTCGGGTGGCTACACCTTC. Protein: CASRARSGGYTF.

There are many counts of this clonotype. The V call is TRBV2, the J call TRBJ2-1, with 8 bases fitting TRBD2. Germline loops: CDR1 SNHLY, CDR2 FYNNEI. Losses at the gene ends were 6 bases for V and 1 base for J; bases not matched to a gene: 2. This CDR3 spans 14 amino acids. CDR3 nucleotide sequence: TGTGCCAGCAGGCGGGAGGTATCCTACAATGAGCAGTTCTTC. The encoded protein is CASRREVSYNEQFF.

This clonotype was detected ten times or more. The CDR3, as DNA: TGTGCCAGTAGTAATTTAGACGAAAAACTGTTTTTT. Encoded protein: CASSNLDEKLFF. The chain joins TRBV19 to TRBJ1-4; no definite D call. CDR1 LNHDA and CDR2 SQIVND come from the germline V gene (reference sequence). V was trimmed by 4 bases and J by 8 bases, leaving 8 bases between them. The CDR3 has 12 amino acids.

A word on this clonotype: One junction end does not reproduce the germline sequence, and a read error may be involved. This chain joins TRBV9 and TRBJ2-5; TRBD2 might be the D (7 bases). There are 14 residues in the CDR3. CDR1 is SGDLS, CDR2 YYNGEE, per germline. As DNA, the CDR3 is TGTGCCAGCAGCGTATTCGGGGAGGGGGAGACCCGGCACTTC. Protein: CASSVFGEGETRHF. The full variable domain, in which reference TRBV9 and TRBJ2-5 provide the parts outside the CDR3, is DSGVTQTPKHLITATGQRVTLRCSPRSGDLSVYWYQQSLDQGLQFLIQYYNGEERAKGNILERFSAQQFPDLHSELNLSSLELGDSALYFCASSVFGEGETRHFGPGTRLLVL.

The chain joins TRBV5-4 to TRBJ2-2; TRBD2 matches 9 bases. This CDR3 region has 15 residues. V was clipped by 3 bases and J by 9 bases; unmatched bases: 9. The germline V gene has CDR1 SGHNT and CDR2 YYREEE (reference sequence). CDR3 amino acids: CASSSSGIIARELFF. The CDR3 region has the DNA TGTGCCAGCAGCTCTAGCGGGATAATAGCCCGGGAGCTGTTTTTT.

This clonotype was picked up many times. V gene TRBV20-1 combines with J gene TRBJ2-5; 7 bases line up with TRBD2. V lost 0 bases, J lost 2 bases, and 12 bases stayed unmatched. Germline V gene data show CDR1 as DFQATT and CDR2 as SNEGSKA (reference sequence). This CDR3 has 17 amino acids. The CDR3 nucleotides are TGCAGTGCTAGAGACCCGCGGGGCGCGGGGGAACAAGAGACCCAGTACTTC. As protein: CSARDPRGAGEQETQYF.

This clonotype has at least ten counts. The chain combines TRBV24-1 with TRBJ2-1; no clear D gene. CDR1 is KGHDR, CDR2 SFDVKD, per germline. With 7 bases removed from V and 5 bases from J, the gap between germline ends came to 8 bases. This CDR3 has 12 residues. CDR3 DNA sequence: TGTGCCACCAGGGGCAGGAACAATGAGCAGTTCTTC. It specifies CATRGRNNEQFF.

This clonotype was counted a few times. One end of the junction varies from germline; a read error may be responsible. The rearrangement joins TRBV6-5 to TRBJ2-5; D is undetermined. Germline CDR1 reads MNHEY; CDR2 reads SVGAGI. The CDR3 extends over 15 amino acids. The CDR3: CASSHSFRTQETQYF. The CDR3 DNA reads as TGTGCCAGCAGTCACTCTTTTAGAACACAAGAGACCCAGTACTTC.

This clonotype has at least ten counts. CDR3 sequence (DNA): TGCGCCAGCAGTCGGGACAACTCCTACGAGCAGTACTTC. Its translation: CASSRDNSYEQYF. This sequence joins TRBV5-1 and TRBJ2-7; D may be TRBD1 (6 bases). The V and J ends lost 5 bases and 0 bases respectively, with 9 bases between them. Germline-derived CDR1 and CDR2 are SGHRS and YFSETQ. This CDR3 spans 13 amino acids.

Concerning this clonotype itself: A much larger clone sits a single nucleotide away, making a read error possible. V gene TRBV7-7 combines with J gene TRBJ2-5; 12 bases fit TRBD2. Germline V gene sequence: CDR1 SSHAT, CDR2 FNYEAQ (reference sequence). The CDR3 runs 17 residues. CDR3 in DNA: TGTGCTAGCAGCCCCTCTCGGACTAGCGGGATGGAAGAGACCCTGTACTTC. Protein sequence: CASSPSRTSGMEETLYF. Full variable domain (remainder filled in from reference TRBV7-7 and TRBJ2-5): GAGVSQSPRYKVTKRGQDVTLRCDPISSHATLYWYQQALGQGPEFLTYFNYEAQPDKSGLPSDRFSAERPEGSISTLTIQRTEQRDSAMYRCASSPSRTSGMEETLYFGPGTRLLVL.

To note about this clonotype: This clone may be a read error of a much larger clone one base away. This chain links TRBV20-1 with TRBJ2-5; 13 nucleotides line up with TRBD2. Germline V gene sequence: CDR1 DFQATT, CDR2 SNEGSKA (reference sequence). With V trimmed by 3 bases and J by 5 bases, 6 bases remained unmatched. This CDR3 has 15 residues. The CDR3 protein is CSASGLAGVAETQYF. The CDR3 DNA is TGCAGTGCTAGCGGACTAGCGGGAGTAGCGGAGACCCAGTACTTC.

This clonotype was seen at least ten times. The genes are TRBV3-1 and TRBJ2-2; no clear D. V was trimmed by 0 bases and J by 4 bases, leaving 0 bases between them. CDR3 length: 12 residues. Germline lookup yields CDR1 LGHDT and CDR2 YNNKEL (reference sequence). CDR3 nucleotides: TGTGCCAGCAGCCAAGACACCGGGGAGCTGTTTTTT. Protein product: CASSQDTGELFF.

This clonotype was picked up many times. V is TRBV11-3 and J is TRBJ2-1; 13 bases map to TRBD2. Germline trimming cut 5 bases from V and 5 bases from J; bases unmatched to any gene: 3. The CDR3 consists of 15 residues. Germline V gives CDR1 SGHNT, CDR2 YENEEA. DNA for the CDR3: TGTGCCAGCAGCATACTAGCGGGAGGGCACAATGAGCAGTTCTTC. Protein: CASSILAGGHNEQFF.

The chain recombines TRBV7-3 with TRBJ2-3, with 15 bases fitting TRBD2. V shed 5 bases, J shed 9 bases, and the junction held 21 bases outside the gene matches. Per the germline V gene, CDR1 is SGHTA and CDR2 is FQGTGA. CDR3 length: 20 amino acids. The CDR3 bases are TGTGCCAGCAGCCAACTCGGACTAGCGGGAGGGCCTCGGAGTGCAGGGACGCAGTATTTT. It yields the protein CASSQLGLAGGPRSAGTQYF.

This sequence joins TRBV25-1 and TRBJ2-1, with 14 bases matching TRBD2. There are 15 residues in the CDR3. Germline CDR1 is MGHDK and CDR2 is SYGVNS. J lost 8 bases, V lost 8 bases, and 8 bases had no gene match. The CDR3 loop is CASSPGLAGAHEQFF. DNA for the CDR3: TGTGCCAGCTCACCGGGACTAGCGGGAGCCCATGAGCAGTTCTTC. Full variable domain (missing parts from reference TRBV25-1 and TRBJ2-1): EADIYQTPRYLVIGTGKKITLECSQTMGHDKMYWYQQDPGMELHLIHYSYGVNSTEKGDLSSESTVSRIRTEHFPLTLESARPSHTSQYLCASSPGLAGAHEQFFGPGTRLTVL.

Ten or more counts support this clonotype. The rearrangement uses TRBV5-5 and TRBJ2-3; D gene uncertain. This CDR3 has 14 amino acids. CDR1 and CDR2 (germline): SGHKS, YYEKEE (reference sequence). With 5 bases removed from V and 1 base from J, the gap between germline ends came to 11 bases. CDR3: CASSLDTRTDTQYF. The CDR3 coding sequence is TGTGCCAGCAGTTTAGACACTCGCACAGATACGCAGTATTTT.

The table lists this clonotype with many counts. The CDR3 nucleotides are TGTGCCAGTAGTATTAATGCGGGGGTGTACAATGAGCAGTTCTTC. Its translation: CASSINAGVYNEQFF. The V and J genes are TRBV19 and TRBJ2-1; 7 nucleotides align to TRBD2. Trimming cost V 3 bases and J 4 bases; bases outside gene matches: 6. Germline V gives CDR1 LNHDA, CDR2 SQIVND (reference sequence). CDR3 length: 15 residues.

This clonotype was seen at least ten times. The V gene is TRBV12-3 or TRBV12-4, the J gene TRBJ1-5, with D possibly matching TRBD1 (5 bases). The CDR3 runs to 13 residues. Trimming cost V 5 bases and J 9 bases, with 14 bases left between them. The CDR3, as DNA: TGTGCCAGCAGTATCGGGACGACGAGGCCCCAGCATTTT. It is translated as CASSIGTTRPQHF.

This clonotype has only a few counts. V is TRBV6-2 or TRBV6-3 and J is TRBJ2-1, with D tentatively TRBD2 (5 bases). Trimming stripped 7 bases from V and 0 bases from J, with 16 bases between. There are 16 residues in the CDR3. The germline gives CDR1 MNHEY, CDR2 SVGEGT. This CDR3 is CASTEAEVRSYNEQFF. The CDR3 DNA reads as TGTGCCAGCACGGAGGCGGAGGTCCGCTCCTACAATGAGCAGTTCTTC.

Turning to this clonotype: A single base separates this from a much larger clone, so it may be a read error. The chain is built from TRBV14 and TRBJ2-7; 7 nucleotides agree with TRBD2. V trimming: 3 bases; J trimming: 6 bases; junction bases outside the gene matches: 17. CDR1 is SGHDN and CDR2 is FVKESK in the germline V gene. The CDR3 length is 17 residues. CDR3 in DNA: TGTGCCAGCAGCCACGCCCTTCTGGGCGGGAGAGCTTGCGAGCAGTACTTC. It yields the protein CASSHALLGGRACEQYF.

The chain joins TRBV24-1 to TRBJ2-7; tentatively, D is TRBD2 (5 bases). CDR1 and CDR2 from the germline V gene are KGHDR and SFDVKD. Trimming pared 7 bases from V and 6 bases from J, leaving 24 bases between. The CDR3 covers 16 residues. CDR3 bases: TGTGCCACCAGGTTCCGGACTGGCGTGAGTGGCGGCGAGCAGTACTTC. It yields the protein CATRFRTGVSGGEQYF.

To note about this clonotype: A much larger clone lies one base from this, so it may be a read error. The chain couples TRBV6-6 to TRBJ2-1; D unresolved. This CDR3 is built from 13 residues. V was trimmed by 6 bases and J by 3 bases, leaving 9 bases between them. Per germline, CDR1 MNHNY and CDR2 SVGAGI (reference sequence). The DNA for the CDR3 is TGTGCCAGCAGCCACTTGTTCTACAATGAGCAGTTCTTC. This translates into CASSHLFYNEQFF.

On this clonotype: Its ends do not fully match the called genes, so a read error is possible. V gene TRBV15 combines with J gene TRBJ1-3, with 7 bases identical to TRBD1. Germline CDR1 and CDR2: LNHNV and YYDKDF (reference sequence). The CDR3 has 17 amino acids. The DNA of the CDR3 is TGTGCCACCGGCAGCGGAGGGACAGCGGACTCTGGAAACACCATATATTTT. Translated, it gives CATGSGGTADSGNTIYF.

This chain links TRBV19 with TRBJ1-1; D is unresolved. Germline V gene sequence: CDR1 LNHDA, CDR2 SQIVND (reference sequence). The CDR3 length is 13 residues. V was shortened by 3 bases and J by 1 base, with 6 bases between the two germline ends. The CDR3, as DNA: TGTGCCAGTAGTATCTATGGGAACACTGAAGCTTTCTTT. It translates to CASSIYGNTEAFF.

This sequence joins TRBV6-2 or TRBV6-3 and TRBJ1-2; weak D call: TRBD1 (5 bases). From germline, CDR1 is MNHEY and CDR2 SVGEGT. This CDR3 is 12 amino acids long. V was cut by 2 bases and J by 6 bases, with 7 bases left in between. This CDR3 reads CASSYPTDGYTF. The CDR3 coding sequence is TGTGCCAGCAGTTACCCGACAGATGGCTACACCTTC.

This clonotype has at least ten counts. V gene TRBV14 combines with J gene TRBJ2-6; 14 bases match TRBD2. The CDR3 has 20 amino acids. V gave up 6 bases and J gave up 2 bases; unmatched junction bases: 12. Germline V gives CDR1 SGHDN, CDR2 FVKESK. The CDR3 DNA reads TGTGCCAGCAGTCGAACCTCGAAGACTAGCGGGAGGGCTGGGGCCAACGTCCTGACTTTC. Its translation: CASSRTSKTSGRAGANVLTF.

This clonotype has a count of ten or more. J is TRBJ2-7 and V is TRBV7-2; 13 nucleotides agree with TRBD2. The junction had 11 bases not matched to a gene; V was cut back by 3 bases and J by 12 bases. This CDR3 region has 15 residues. In germline, CDR1 is SGHTA, CDR2 FQGNSA. The CDR3 protein is CASSFSVGLAGESYF. Here the CDR3 DNA reads TGTGCCAGCAGCTTTAGCGTAGGACTAGCGGGAGAGTCGTACTTC.

This clonotype was detected ten times or more. The chain couples TRBV7-2 to TRBJ2-1; D is ambiguous. The CDR3 spans 12 residues. Germline V lookup: CDR1 SGHTA, CDR2 FQGNSA. V dropped 6 bases and J dropped 6 bases, with 9 bases sitting between them. In nucleotides, the CDR3 is TGTGCCAGCAGTGGACGGCTCAATGAGCAGTTCTTC. It encodes CASSGRLNEQFF. Based on the CDR3 plus reference TRBV7-2 and TRBJ2-1, the full variable domain is GAGVSQSPSNKVTEKGKDVELRCDPISGHTALYWYRQSLGQGLEFLIYFQGNSAPDKSGLPSDRFSAERTGGSVSTLTIQRTQQEDSAVYLCASSGRLNEQFFGPGTRLTVL.

The chain combines TRBV12-1 with TRBJ2-7; TRBD2, the table's D call, was not compared with the DNA. TRBV12-1 is listed as a pseudogene. This CDR3 has 16 residues. Here the CDR3 DNA reads TGTGCCAGCAGCTTTGCAACAGGGCCCCGATCCTACGAGCAGTACTTC. Its translation is CASSFATGPRSYEQYF.

This rearrangement joins TRBV12-3 or TRBV12-4 to TRBJ2-3, with no clear D. V dropped 5 bases and J dropped 5 bases, with 8 bases sitting between them. CDR3 length: 12 residues. CDR3 sequence: CASSKDGDTQYF. The CDR3 coding sequence is TGTGCCAGCAGTAAAGACGGAGATACGCAGTATTTT.